The 17 T cell receptor beta chains given below trace back to one sample, sequenced in a study of cytomegalovirus exposure and HLA in healthy donors. Primers: 60 Vbeta forward and 13 Jbeta reverse. The method was immunoSEQ multiplex PCR; TCRdb's version includes in-frame clones alone and lacks a portion of them. The sample holds roughly 220,000 clones, 70% seen once. Sequences were obtained from PBMCs. The receptors were sampled from a man in his forties in good health and CMV-seropositive.

V usage is TRBV28 and J usage is TRBJ1-6; possible D gene TRBD1, 5 bases. V was shortened by 6 bases and J by 6 bases, with 18 bases between the two germline ends. CDR3 length equals 16 residues. The germline V gene encodes CDR1 MDHEN and CDR2 SYDVKM. CDR3 nucleotide sequence: TGTGCCAGCAGCCTAACGGAGGGACGGTCTAATTCACCCCTCCACTTT. Its translation: CASSLTEGRSNSPLHF.

This clone was seen a few times. This sequence joins TRBV6-1 and TRBJ2-7, with D uncertain. The CDR3 covers 12 residues. Deletions cut 5 bases from V and 5 bases from J, with 10 bases between. CDR1 is MNHNS, CDR2 SASEGT, per germline. CDR3 region: CASSTRHHEQYF. DNA of the CDR3: TGTGCCAGCAGTACCAGACACCACGAGCAGTACTTC.

The chain joins TRBV7-8 to TRBJ2-2; TRBD1 might be the D (6 bases). From germline, CDR1 is SGHVS and CDR2 FQNEAQ. The V end lost 5 bases, the J end lost 2 bases, and 18 bases lay between the germline ends. The CDR3 totals 17 residues. The CDR3 reads CASSERSTGYNTGELFF. The CDR3 DNA is TGTGCCAGCAGCGAACGGTCGACAGGCTATAACACCGGGGAGCTGTTTTTT.

V and J are TRBV5-1 and TRBJ1-5; a possible D gene is TRBD1 (6 bases). Trimming removed 10 bases at V and 4 bases at J, with 21 bases between. Germline assignment: CDR1 SGHRS and CDR2 YFSETQ. The CDR3 contains 15 residues. CDR3 nucleotide sequence: TGCGCCTCCAGGCGGGGGCCCCAAGATAATCAGCCCCAGCATTTT. Translating gives CASRRGPQDNQPQHF.

There are a few counts of this clone. V is TRBV5-8 and J is TRBJ2-7; D is ambiguous. V dropped 4 bases and J dropped 0 bases, with 14 bases sitting between them. Germline CDR1 is SGHTS and CDR2 is YDEGEE. The CDR3 spans 15 residues. CDR3 sequence: CASSPPWRPSYEQYF. The CDR3 coding sequence is TGTGCCAGCAGCCCGCCGTGGAGACCCTCCTACGAGCAGTACTTC.

The rearrangement uses TRBV7-8 and TRBJ2-5; D is possibly TRBD1 (6 bases). V dropped 8 bases and J dropped 2 bases, with 15 bases sitting between them. This CDR3 region has 14 residues. Germline CDR1 SGHVS, CDR2 FQNEAQ. The CDR3 sequence is CASHRQVGQETQYF. DNA for the CDR3: TGTGCCAGCCATAGACAGGTGGGGCAAGAGACCCAGTACTTC. The entire variable domain, with the rest obtained from reference TRBV7-8 and TRBJ2-5, is as follows: GAGVSQSPRYKVAKRGQDVALRCDPISGHVSLFWYQQALGQGPEFLTYFQNEAQLDKSGLPSDRFFAERPEGSVSTLKIQRTQQEDSAVYLCASHRQVGQETQYFGPGTRLLVL.

V gene TRBV28 combines with J gene TRBJ1-2; D unresolved. This CDR3 has 13 residues. Looked up from germline, CDR1 is MDHEN and CDR2 is SYDVKM. The ends were cut back, 6 bases at V and 1 base at J, with 9 bases in the middle. The CDR3 DNA is TGTGCCAGCAGCCCACAGTTTAACTATGGCTACACCTTC. It translates to CASSPQFNYGYTF.

Notes on this clone: One end of the junction varies from germline; a read error may be responsible. The rearrangement uses TRBV6-6 and TRBJ1-2; 7 nucleotides line up with TRBD1. Germline values: CDR1 MNHNY, CDR2 SVGAGI (reference sequence). This CDR3 is 14 amino acids long. CDR3 DNA: TGTGCCGGCAGTTCAGGGGACAGAAGCTATGGCTACACCTTC. This sequence encodes CAGSSGDRSYGYTF.

A single count supports this clone. The chain couples TRBV5-1 to TRBJ2-5; TRBD1 matches 8 bases. Germline V gives CDR1 SGHRS, CDR2 YFSETQ. This CDR3 has 17 amino acids. With V trimmed by 0 bases and J by 2 bases, 9 bases remained unmatched. Written as DNA, the CDR3 is TGCGCCAGCAGCTTGGGGACAGGGAGGCCCTTACAAGAGACCCAGTACTTC. Residues: CASSLGTGRPLQETQYF.

This clone showed up just a few times. The chain is built from TRBV15 and TRBJ1-4; no clear D. Looked up from germline, CDR1 is LNHNV and CDR2 is YYDKDF (reference sequence). This CDR3 is 15 amino acids long. V lost 0 bases and J 8 bases, leaving 13 bases between the germline ends. Written as DNA, the CDR3 is TGTGCCACCAGCAGAGATCGGGGTTTTGGGGAAAAACTGTTTTTT. Protein sequence: CATSRDRGFGEKLFF.

The rearrangement links TRBV11-1 to TRBJ2-3, with 7 positions matching TRBD1. CDR3 length equals 15 residues. The germline V gene has CDR1 SGHAT and CDR2 FQDESV (reference sequence). Trimming at V came to 5 bases and at J to 2 bases, leaving 7 bases not matched to a gene. The CDR3 DNA is TGTGCCAGCAGCCGTGACAGGGTAGACACAGATACGCAGTATTTT. This codes for CASSRDRVDTDTQYF.

This clone was counted a few times. The gene calls are TRBV7-9 and TRBJ2-7; 8 bases are shared with TRBD2. J was trimmed by 2 bases and V by 5 bases; bases with no gene match: 11. The CDR3 has 16 amino acids. Germline CDR1 is SEHNR and CDR2 is FQNEAQ (reference sequence). DNA of the CDR3: TGTGCCAGCAGCGCCTCATGGAGCGGGAGCCCCTACGAGCAGTACTTC. Residues: CASSASWSGSPYEQYF.

The chain has TRBV19 and TRBJ1-2; TRBD1 might be the D (6 bases). From germline, CDR1 is LNHDA and CDR2 SQIVND (reference sequence). The CDR3 runs 12 residues. Trimming cost V 6 bases and J 5 bases, with 10 bases left between them. DNA of the CDR3: TGTGCCAGTAGCAACAGGGATTATGGCTACACCTTC. Translating gives CASSNRDYGYTF. Variable domain in full (rest from reference TRBV19 and TRBJ1-2): DGGITQSPKYLFRKEGQNVTLSCEQNLNHDAMYWYRQDPGQGLRLIYYSQIVNDFQKGDIAEGYSVSREKKESFPLTVTSAQKNPTAFYLCASSNRDYGYTFGSGTRLTVV.

This clone was detected a few times. The chain combines TRBV19 with TRBJ1-1; D might be TRBD1 (5 bases). CDR3 length equals 13 residues. Germline CDR1 is LNHDA and CDR2 is SQIVND (reference sequence). The V gene lost 3 bases and the J gene lost 4 bases, with 9 bases spanning the gap. The DNA of the CDR3 is TGTGCCAGTAGTATCCAGGGTCCCACTGAAGCTTTCTTT. It specifies CASSIQGPTEAFF.

The chain uses TRBV6-5 and TRBJ1-2, with D unresolved. Germline lookup yields CDR1 MNHEY and CDR2 SVGAGI. The CDR3 sequence is 13 residues long. The V gene lost 6 bases and the J gene lost 0 bases, with 8 bases spanning the gap. The CDR3: CASSLEANYGYTF. The DNA for the CDR3 is TGTGCCAGCAGCCTTGAGGCTAACTATGGCTACACCTTC.

The chain uses TRBV15 and TRBJ2-1, with D possibly matching TRBD1 (6 bases). The V end was cut by 0 bases, the J end by 7 bases, with 19 bases between. The CDR3 is 17 amino acids. Germline CDR1 is LNHNV and CDR2 is YYDKDF (reference sequence). The CDR3 is CATSRDRWAGVTNEQFF. The CDR3 DNA is TGTGCCACCAGCAGAGATCGTTGGGCAGGGGTCACGAATGAGCAGTTCTTC.

The chain links TRBV5-1 to TRBJ2-3; 16 bases map to TRBD2. This CDR3 is built from 17 residues. Germline lookup yields CDR1 SGHRS and CDR2 YFSETQ. Trimming took 4 bases from V and 0 from J; bases not matched to a gene: 2. The chain's CDR3 is CASSPGLAGGSTDTQYF. The CDR3 nucleotides read TGCGCCAGCAGCCCGGGACTAGCGGGGGGGAGCACAGATACGCAGTATTTT.